The sequence of this TCR beta chain was determined in a study of blood T cell repertoires in COVID-19. Study-level information: Researchers got acute and convalescent COVID-19 samples from the United States, Italy and Spain. PBMCs, B-cell-depleted T cells, or T cells provided the cDNA or gDNA that made up the material.

V lost 8 bases and J 0 bases, leaving 15 bases between the germline ends. The CDR3 runs 15 residues. From germline, CDR1 is LNHNV and CDR2 YYDKDF (reference sequence). Seattle cases were enrolled at active infection and followed longitudinally. In the original processing: Amplifying reference gene primers gave estimates of nucleated cell counts. Profiling relied on immunoSEQ multiplex PCR, and the TCRdb table lists in-frame clones only, not all of them. V, J and clone size derive from that table, while D and trimming were established from the DNA sequence. The sample gives 200,000 to 300,000 clones, around nine tenths of which show up once; more than 0.8% is in the top ten.

This clonotype originated in a young man with COVID-19, enrolled during active disease. Sequencing was done on a sample of peripheral blood. The V call is TRBV15, the J call TRBJ2-3; D possibly corresponds to TRBD2 (5 bases). For the CDR3, the DNA is TGTGCCACCCGGTGGACTGCGGAGAGCACAGATACGCAGTATTTT. Amino acids: CATRWTAESTDTQYF.